The 28 T cell receptor beta chains reported below all come from one sample, sequenced in a study of T cell responses to AZD1222 COVID-19 vaccine. Sequenced by immunoSEQ multiplex PCR; TCRdb stores in-frame clones only, minus some. The table records 150,000 or so clones, 80% to 90% of them present only once. The sample in question was peripheral blood, obtained on day 0 of AZD1222 vaccination. The receptor set was obtained from an adult in good health.

The chain combines TRBV28 with TRBJ1-4; TRBD1 might be the D (5 bases). Germline CDR1 is MDHEN and CDR2 is SYDVKM. The CDR3 runs to 15 residues. V lost 3 bases and J lost 8, with 16 bases in between. The CDR3 spells CASSLNRGVEEKLFF. CDR3 bases: TGTGCCAGCAGTTTGAATCGGGGGGTCGAGGAAAAACTGTTTTTT.

J is TRBJ2-7 and V is TRBV29-1, with a weak D call TRBD1 (6 bases). Germline-derived CDR1 and CDR2 are SQVTM and ANQGSEA. The CDR3 length is 14 residues. V lost 2 bases and J 0 bases, leaving 11 bases between the germline ends. CDR3 sequence: CSVELMDSSYEQYF. The CDR3 nucleotides read TGCAGCGTTGAATTAATGGACAGCTCCTACGAGCAGTACTTC.

The chain carries TRBV7-9 and TRBJ1-4; D call uncertain. This CDR3 contains 14 residues. Germline V gives CDR1 SEHNR, CDR2 FQNEAQ (reference sequence). Trimming removed 5 bases from V and 7 bases from J, with 14 bases in between. CDR3 in amino acids: CASSPRTLAEKLFF. Here the CDR3 DNA reads TGTGCCAGCAGCCCACGGACTTTGGCTGAAAAACTGTTTTTT.

About this clone itself: One end of the junction varies from germline; a read error may be responsible. This chain links TRBV28 with TRBJ2-5, with unresolved D. The germline V gene encodes CDR1 MDHEN and CDR2 SYDVKM. The length of the CDR3 is 13 residues. CDR3 coding DNA: TGTGCCAGCAATTTACAGATCCAAGAGACCCAGTACTTC. Residues: CASNLQIQETQYF.

The V and J genes are TRBV4-1 and TRBJ1-1, with TRBD1 matching 8 bases. Trimming removed 2 bases from V and 0 bases from J; junction bases left unmatched: 2. The CDR3 runs to 15 residues. Looked up from germline, CDR1 is MGHRA and CDR2 is YSYEKL. CDR3 region: CASSQQGQVNTEAFF. CDR3 nucleotides: TGCGCCAGCAGCCAACAGGGACAGGTGAACACTGAAGCTTTCTTT.

This rearrangement joins TRBV30 to TRBJ1-5; D not certain. The CDR3 contains 15 residues. Germline V gives CDR1 GTSNPN, CDR2 SVGIG (reference sequence). V lost 1 base and J lost 6, with 16 bases in between. The CDR3 is CAWSAIPGVTQPQHF. Written as DNA, the CDR3 is TGTGCCTGGAGTGCCATCCCCGGGGTGACTCAGCCCCAGCATTTT.

The rearrangement uses TRBV18 and TRBJ2-1; TRBD1 agrees at 8 bases. The CDR3 has 15 amino acids. The V and J ends lost 6 bases and 0 bases, in that order; junction bases with no gene match: 4. CDR1 KGHSH and CDR2 LQKENI come from the germline V gene. The CDR3 nucleotides are TGTGCCAGCTCCTTAACAGGGGGCTCCTACAATGAGCAGTTCTTC. It codes for CASSLTGGSYNEQFF.

This rearrangement joins TRBV4-1 to TRBJ2-5, with a possible D match to TRBD1 (6 bases). The V end lost 0 bases, the J end lost 7 bases, and 15 bases lay between the germline ends. The CDR3 is made up of 15 amino acids. Germline V gene sequence: CDR1 MGHRA, CDR2 YSYEKL. The CDR3 coding sequence is TGCGCCAGCAGCCAAGATCCGATACTAGGGGGGACCCAGTACTTC. This sequence encodes CASSQDPILGGTQYF.

This clone was counted a single time. CDR3 in amino acids: CASSVQVLGGYTF. CDR3 DNA sequence: TGTGCCAGCAGCGTCCAGGTCCTCGGGGGCTACACCTTC. The V gene is TRBV28, the J gene TRBJ1-2, with D unresolved. The CDR3 is made up of 13 amino acids. V lost 6 bases and J lost 8, with 16 bases in between. Germline loops: CDR1 MDHEN, CDR2 SYDVKM.

CDR3 bases: TGTGCCAGCTCACCCCGTGGGGGGACTAGCGGGGTTCAAGAGACCCAGTACTTC. Amino acid sequence: CASSPRGGTSGVQETQYF. The chain links TRBV18 to TRBJ2-5; 13 bases line up with TRBD2. The length of the CDR3 is 18 residues. The germline V gene encodes CDR1 KGHSH and CDR2 LQKENI. Losses at the gene ends were 3 bases for V and 2 bases for J; bases not matched to a gene: 9.

The J gene is TRBJ1-1, the V gene TRBV3-1 (or the pseudogene TRBV3-2); D gene unclear. The CDR3 consists of 11 residues. V lost 5 bases and J lost 4, with 5 bases in between. CDR1 is LGHDT, CDR2 YNNKEL, per germline (reference sequence). CDR3 in DNA: TGTGCCAGCAGCGCGACCACTGAAGCTTTCTTT. This gives the protein CASSATTEAFF.

The chain uses TRBV25-1 and TRBJ1-6; weak D call: TRBD1 (5 bases). Trimming stripped 0 bases from V and 5 bases from J, with 8 bases between. The CDR3 contains 15 residues. The germline V gene encodes CDR1 MGHDK and CDR2 SYGVNS. The CDR3 protein is CASSEYWGDNSPLHF. As DNA, the CDR3 is TGTGCCAGCAGTGAATATTGGGGCGATAATTCACCCCTCCACTTT. Complete variable domain (other parts from reference TRBV25-1 and TRBJ1-6): EADIYQTPRYLVIGTGKKITLECSQTMGHDKMYWYQQDPGMELHLIHYSYGVNSTEKGDLSSESTVSRIRTEHFPLTLESARPSHTSQYLCASSEYWGDNSPLHFGNGTRLTVT.

This clone was detected only once. Sequence at one end of the junction differs from germline and may be a read error. This chain joins TRBV9 and TRBJ2-1; TRBD1 or TRBD2 may be the D gene (5 bases each). The germline V gene has CDR1 SGDLS and CDR2 YYNGEE. The CDR3 extends over 14 amino acids. CDR3 in amino acids: CASSPRGSDNEQFF. CDR3 DNA: TGTGCCAGCAGCCCGAGGGGCTCCGACAATGAGCAGTTCTTC.

This chain connects TRBV2 to TRBJ2-2; a weak D match, TRBD2 (5 bases). V was pared by 6 bases and J by 3 bases, with 14 bases between. CDR3 size: 15 residues. Germline CDR1 and CDR2: SNHLY and FYNNEI. CDR3 bases: TGTGCCAGCAGGCCCGGAGGATGGGACACCGGGGAGCTGTTTTTT. It is translated as CASRPGGWDTGELFF.

The chain combines TRBV28 with TRBJ2-5; D uncertain. Trimming removed 4 bases at V and 1 base at J, with 7 bases between. This CDR3 region has 13 residues. CDR1 MDHEN and CDR2 SYDVKM come from the germline V gene. The CDR3 loop is CASSSHSQETQYF. The CDR3, as DNA: TGTGCCAGCAGTTCACACAGCCAAGAGACCCAGTACTTC.

This chain uses TRBV3-1 (or the pseudogene TRBV3-2) with TRBJ1-5; weak D call: TRBD1 (5 bases). The CDR3 runs to 16 residues. From germline, CDR1 is LGHDT and CDR2 YNNKEL (reference sequence). The germline V and J ends were trimmed by 0 bases and 4 bases, with 13 bases remaining between them. The DNA for the CDR3 is TGTGCCAGCAGCCAAGAAGGCTGGGACGGAAATCAGCCCCAGCATTTT. It codes for CASSQEGWDGNQPQHF.

This chain links TRBV5-1 with TRBJ2-3; 8 nucleotides match TRBD1. The germline V gene encodes CDR1 SGHRS and CDR2 YFSETQ. The CDR3 loop spans 18 amino acids. The V and J ends lost 5 bases and 4 bases, in that order; junction bases with no gene match: 18. DNA for the CDR3: TGCGCCAGCAGTCTTCAACCCCCCCGGACAGGGTATGCAGATACGCAGTATTTT. It yields the protein CASSLQPPRTGYADTQYF.

This clone was detected a few times. The chain combines TRBV6-5 with TRBJ1-1; possibly TRBD1 for D (6 bases). CDR3 length equals 14 residues. V was cut by 2 bases and J by 1 base, with 8 bases left in between. Looked up from germline, CDR1 is MNHEY and CDR2 is SVGAGI. This CDR3 reads CASSYTGQNTEAFF. DNA for the CDR3: TGTGCCAGCAGTTACACGGGACAGAACACTGAAGCTTTCTTT.

The chain combines TRBV19 with TRBJ1-5; possible D gene TRBD1, 6 bases. This CDR3 has 12 residues. Trimming removed 5 bases from V and 5 bases from J, with 7 bases in between. Germline values: CDR1 LNHDA, CDR2 SQIVND (reference sequence). The CDR3 loop reads CASSQGHQPQHF. The CDR3 nucleotides are TGTGCCAGTAGTCAGGGGCATCAGCCCCAGCATTTT.

The sample holds one count of this clone. The rearrangement uses TRBV6-1 and TRBJ1-5, with a possible D match to TRBD1 (6 bases). V was pared by 2 bases and J by 0 bases, with 29 bases between. The length of the CDR3 is 22 residues. Germline assignment: CDR1 MNHNS and CDR2 SASEGT. Here the CDR3 reads CASSEIRYLGGTTLYSNQPQHF. In DNA form, the CDR3 reads TGTGCCAGCAGTGAAATCCGGTATCTCGGCGGGACAACACTGTATAGCAATCAGCCCCAGCATTTT.

The table lists this clone with a few counts. This sequence joins TRBV30 and TRBJ1-5, with D unresolved. V was cut by 3 bases and J by 3 bases, with 9 bases left in between. Germline V lookup: CDR1 GTSNPN, CDR2 SVGIG (reference sequence). The CDR3 is 13 residues long. The CDR3 protein is CAWSLDLNQPQHF. The CDR3 DNA is TGTGCCTGGAGCCTGGACCTCAATCAGCCCCAGCATTTT.

The chain recombines TRBV28 with TRBJ2-1; 10 positions match TRBD1. Germline values: CDR1 MDHEN, CDR2 SYDVKM. The CDR3 length is 15 residues. V dropped 2 bases and J dropped 3; count of bases not matched to a gene: 1. The CDR3 is CASSLRDRGYNEQFF. The DNA of the CDR3 is TGTGCCAGCAGTTTACGGGACAGGGGCTACAATGAGCAGTTCTTC.

A single count supports this clone. This chain joins TRBV18 and TRBJ2-1; 9 bases align to TRBD1. The CDR3 length is 17 residues. Germline V CDR1 and CDR2: KGHSH, LQKENI. V was pared by 6 bases and J by 7 bases, with 16 bases of the junction left unmatched. The CDR3 nucleotides read TGTGCCAGCTCCCCCTATGTGTTCGGGACAGGGCTAAATGAGCAGTTCTTC. Encoded protein: CASSPYVFGTGLNEQFF.

The rearrangement joins TRBV3-1 (or the pseudogene TRBV3-2) to TRBJ2-3; the D is unclear. Germline V CDR1 and CDR2: LGHDT, YNNKEL (reference sequence). This CDR3 has 15 residues. V shed 2 bases and J shed 0 bases, with 9 bases lying between them. CDR3 in amino acids: CASSQPASSTDTQYF. In DNA form, the CDR3 reads TGTGCCAGCAGCCAACCAGCTTCTAGCACAGATACGCAGTATTTT.

The V gene is TRBV4-2, the J gene TRBJ2-3; no clear D gene. The CDR3 sequence is 16 residues long. Germline V gives CDR1 LGHNA, CDR2 YNFKEQ. V was clipped by 0 bases and J by 0 bases, with 10 bases between them. CDR3 in amino acids: CASSQEGFSSTDTQYF. In DNA form, the CDR3 reads TGTGCCAGCAGCCAAGAGGGCTTCTCTAGCACAGATACGCAGTATTTT.

The DNA for the CDR3 is TGTGCCAGCAGTTTCGACAGGGAGGACGGCTACACCTTC. Its protein product is CASSFDREDGYTF. The V call is TRBV6-5, the J call TRBJ1-2; 7 nucleotides line up with TRBD1. Looked up from germline, CDR1 is MNHEY and CDR2 is SVGAGI. Trimming cost V 4 bases and J 8 bases; bases outside gene matches: 7. CDR3 length equals 13 residues.

This clone showed up just a few times. CDR3 sequence reads: CASSLSGEASNQPQHF. The CDR3 DNA follows: TGTGCCAGCAGCTTATCCGGGGAAGCGAGCAATCAGCCCCAGCATTTT. The gene calls are TRBV7-8 and TRBJ1-5, with D unresolved. Germline V gene data show CDR1 as SGHVS and CDR2 as FQNEAQ. V gave up 2 bases and J gave up 1 base, with 12 bases separating them. CDR3 length: 16 amino acids.

The gene calls are TRBV11-2 and TRBJ2-7; 8 nucleotides align to TRBD1. V dropped 5 bases and J dropped 2; count of bases not matched to a gene: 8. The CDR3 sequence is 15 residues long. CDR1 and CDR2 from the germline V gene are SGHAT and FQNNGV. The CDR3 DNA reads as TGTGCCAGCAGCCTCTCGGGACAGGCGACCTACGAGCAGTACTTC. Its translation is CASSLSGQATYEQYF.